This T cell receptor beta chain was identified in a study of T cells in Graves' hyperthyroidism and ophthalmopathy. General study results and limits: Most clonotypes expanded in thyroid above 0.001 were likewise present in blood. Ophthalmopathy stood apart from stable hyperthyroidism in a 13 V-J model.

Active moderate-to-severe ophthalmopathy, Clinical Activity Score at least 3, NOSPECS at least 4, under 3 months' duration. The authors took PBMCs from 10 ml fresh peripheral blood. Regions amplified from RNA transcripts were the TCR beta CDR3 regions. During a first-round RT-PCR of the TCR CDR3, the HTBI primer set was used. From the multiplex PCR reads, TCRdb called clonotypes with MiXCR, one entry per CDR3 protein. The repertoire holds hundreds of thousands of distinct CDR3 sequences, more than 20% seen once, with 30% to 40% in the top ten. The CDR3 extends over 13 amino acids. Per the germline V gene, CDR1 is KGHSH and CDR2 is LQKENI. Between the trimmed V and J ends, which lost 3 bases and 4 bases, there was a span of 7 bases. This clonotype was seen many times. What it binds is unknown.

The sample consisted of blood. The chain joins TRBV18 to TRBJ1-5; D is unclear. This TCR derives from a man aged 25 to 40 with Graves' ophthalmopathy. CDR3 residues: CASSPDLNQPQHF. CDR3 bases: TGTGCCAGCTCACCGGACTTGAATCAGCCCCAGCATTTT.